This T cell receptor (beta chain) appears in the sequencing data of a study of T-cell reconstitution after alpha-beta-depleted transplantation in children. This clonotype was seen many times. It was with unique molecular identifiers that the TCRbeta library was prepared. Each CDR3 protein gets one entry after TCRdb re-called the PCR reads with MiXCR. The sample holds about 110,000 distinct CDR3 sequences; almost 6.5% are singletons and the top ten take roughly 23%. The sample in question was PBMCs, mostly from graft donor cells, obtained 360 days after TCRalphabeta/CD19-depleted stem cell transplant. This sequence originates from a male patient between 2 and 10 years old who had a stem cell transplant for acute lymphoblastic leukemia, so the T cells may come from the graft donor.

In nucleotides, the CDR3 is TGTGCCAGCAGCTTACGGACAGACAATGAGCAGTTCTTC. Protein sequence: CASSLRTDNEQFF. The chain couples TRBV7-9 to TRBJ2-1, with D perhaps matching TRBD1 (6 bases). The germline V gene encodes CDR1 SEHNR and CDR2 FQNEAQ (reference sequence). The CDR3 is 13 amino acids. Trimming shortened V by 2 bases and J by 5 bases, and 7 bases separated the two germline ends.